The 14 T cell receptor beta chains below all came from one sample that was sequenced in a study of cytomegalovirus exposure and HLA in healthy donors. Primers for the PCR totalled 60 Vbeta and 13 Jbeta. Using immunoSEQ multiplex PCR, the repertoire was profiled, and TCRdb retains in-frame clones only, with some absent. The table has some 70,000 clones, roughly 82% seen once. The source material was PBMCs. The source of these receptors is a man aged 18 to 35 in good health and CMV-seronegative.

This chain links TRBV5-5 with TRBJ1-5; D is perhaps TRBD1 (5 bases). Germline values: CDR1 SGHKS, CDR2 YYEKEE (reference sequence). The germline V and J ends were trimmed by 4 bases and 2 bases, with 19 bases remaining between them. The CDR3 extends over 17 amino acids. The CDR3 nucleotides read TGTGCCAGCAGCACAAATGGGGGGATTGGCGGCAATCAGCCCCAGCATTTT. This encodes CASSTNGGIGGNQPQHF.

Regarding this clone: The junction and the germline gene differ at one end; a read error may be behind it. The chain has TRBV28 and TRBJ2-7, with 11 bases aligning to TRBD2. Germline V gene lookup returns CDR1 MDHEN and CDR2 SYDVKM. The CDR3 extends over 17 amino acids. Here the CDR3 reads CGSSLAPLTSGVYEQYF. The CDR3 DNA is TGTGGCAGCAGTTTGGCACCCTTGACTAGCGGGGTTTACGAGCAGTACTTC.

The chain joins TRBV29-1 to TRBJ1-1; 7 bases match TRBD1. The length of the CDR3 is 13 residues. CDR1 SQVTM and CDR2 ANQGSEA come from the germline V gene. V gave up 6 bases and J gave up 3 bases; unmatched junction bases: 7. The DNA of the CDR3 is TGCAGCGTGGGCACAGGGGTATACACTGAAGCTTTCTTT. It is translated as CSVGTGVYTEAFF.

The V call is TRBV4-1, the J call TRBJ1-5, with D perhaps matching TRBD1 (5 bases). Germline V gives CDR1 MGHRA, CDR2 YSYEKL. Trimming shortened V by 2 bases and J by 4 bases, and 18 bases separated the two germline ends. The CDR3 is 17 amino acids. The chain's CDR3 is CASSQRLAGTSNQPQHF. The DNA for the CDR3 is TGCGCCAGCAGCCAAAGGTTGGCCGGGACTTCAAATCAGCCCCAGCATTTT.

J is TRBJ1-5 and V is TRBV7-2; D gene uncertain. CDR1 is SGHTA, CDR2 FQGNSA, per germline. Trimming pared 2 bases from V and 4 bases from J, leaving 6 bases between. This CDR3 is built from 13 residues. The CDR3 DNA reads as TGTGCCAGCAGCTTACAGAAAAATCAGCCCCAGCATTTT. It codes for CASSLQKNQPQHF.

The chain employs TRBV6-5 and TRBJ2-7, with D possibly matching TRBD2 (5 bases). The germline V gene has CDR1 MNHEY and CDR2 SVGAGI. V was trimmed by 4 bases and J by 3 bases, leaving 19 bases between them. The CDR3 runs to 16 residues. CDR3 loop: CASSSRTYPEDYEQYF. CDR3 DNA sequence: TGTGCCAGCAGTTCCCGGACTTACCCTGAGGACTACGAGCAGTACTTC.

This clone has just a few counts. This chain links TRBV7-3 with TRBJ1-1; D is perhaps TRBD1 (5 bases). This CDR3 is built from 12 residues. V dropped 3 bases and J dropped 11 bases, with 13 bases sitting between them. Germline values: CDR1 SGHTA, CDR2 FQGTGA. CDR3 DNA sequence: TGTGCCAGCAGCTTTGGGGGAGGCGGCGCTTTCTTT. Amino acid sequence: CASSFGGGGAFF.

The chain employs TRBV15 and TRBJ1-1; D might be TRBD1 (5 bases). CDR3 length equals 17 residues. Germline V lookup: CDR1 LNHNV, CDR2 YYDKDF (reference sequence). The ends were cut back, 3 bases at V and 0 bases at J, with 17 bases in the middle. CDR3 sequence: CATSRRQWLTLNTEAFF. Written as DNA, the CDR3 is TGTGCCACCAGCAGGAGACAGTGGTTGACATTGAACACTGAAGCTTTCTTT.

The CDR3, as DNA: TGTGCCAGCAGTCCAAGAAAAGGGGATTCCTACGAGCAGTACTTC. Protein sequence: CASSPRKGDSYEQYF. This chain uses TRBV7-9 with TRBJ2-7; D possibly corresponds to TRBD1 (5 bases). The V gene lost 6 bases and the J gene lost 1 base, with 16 bases spanning the gap. The CDR3 has 15 amino acids. Germline V CDR1 and CDR2: SEHNR, FQNEAQ (reference sequence).

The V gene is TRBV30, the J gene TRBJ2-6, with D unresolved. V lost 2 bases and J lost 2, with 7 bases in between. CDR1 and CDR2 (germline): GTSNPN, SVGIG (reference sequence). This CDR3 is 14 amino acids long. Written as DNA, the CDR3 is TGTGCCTGGAGTATAGAGGCTGGGGCCAACGTCCTGACTTTC. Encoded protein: CAWSIEAGANVLTF.

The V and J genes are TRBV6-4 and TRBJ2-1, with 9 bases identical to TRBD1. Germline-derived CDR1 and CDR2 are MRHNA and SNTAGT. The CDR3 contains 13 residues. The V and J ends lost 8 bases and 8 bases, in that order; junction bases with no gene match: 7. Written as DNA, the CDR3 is TGTGCCAGCCCTAGGGACAGGGATTATGAGCAGTTCTTC. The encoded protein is CASPRDRDYEQFF.

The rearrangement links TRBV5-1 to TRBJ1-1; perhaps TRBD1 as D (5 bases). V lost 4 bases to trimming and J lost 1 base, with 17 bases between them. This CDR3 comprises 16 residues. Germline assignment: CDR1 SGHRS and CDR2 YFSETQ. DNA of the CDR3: TGCGCCAGCAGCCTCATAGGCGGGGGAGCGAACACTGAAGCTTTCTTT. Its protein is CASSLIGGGANTEAFF.

The CDR3 protein is CASSVGRQGNEQFF. CDR3 coding DNA: TGTGCCAGCAGCGTAGGAAGGCAGGGCAATGAGCAGTTCTTC. The chain joins TRBV9 to TRBJ2-1; D possibly corresponds to TRBD1 (5 bases). Germline CDR1 is SGDLS and CDR2 is YYNGEE. V lost 0 bases, J lost 6 bases, and 10 bases lay in between. This CDR3 contains 14 residues.

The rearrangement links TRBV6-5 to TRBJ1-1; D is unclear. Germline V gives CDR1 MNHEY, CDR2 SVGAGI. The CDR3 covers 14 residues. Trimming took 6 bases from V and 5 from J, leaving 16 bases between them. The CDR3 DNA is TGTGCCAGCAGCCTGACAATACGAAGGACTGAAGCTTTCTTT. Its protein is CASSLTIRRTEAFF.